These T cell receptor beta chains were read from a single sample in a study of blood T cell repertoires in COVID-19. Only in-frame clones appear in the TCRdb table, and some are missing; sequencing was by immunoSEQ multiplex PCR. The sample contains around 15,000 clones, about 93% of which appear only once. The sequencing input was peripheral blood. The receptors derive from a man aged 55 to 69 with active COVID-19. Each CDR3 is given with its conserved first and last residue. D genes are given only for firm matches. Clone size is shown for a subset of rows, as once, few, many or a class of expanded clone.

>TRBJ2-5|.|TRBD2|TRBV7-9
CASSPFGGYQETQYF
TGTGCCAGCAGCCCCTTCGGGGGGTACCAAGAGACCCAGTACTTC
>TRBJ1-4|.|.|TRBV12-3/TRBV12-4
CASSFNAGEKLFF
TGTGCCAGCAGCTTCAACGCGGGTGAAAAACTGTTTTTT
>TRBJ1-2|.|.|TRBV12-3/TRBV12-4
CASSPRGNYGYTF
TGTGCCAGCAGCCCAAGGGGTAACTATGGCTACACCTTC
>TRBJ1-3|.|.|TRBV6-5
CASSYRDISGNTIYF
TGTGCCAGCAGTTACCGGGACATCTCTGGAAACACCATATATTTT
>TRBJ1-1|.|.|TRBV6-5
CASIQDRNTEAFF
TGTGCCAGCATTCAAGACAGGAACACTGAAGCTTTCTTT
>TRBJ2-2|.|.|TRBV12-3/TRBV12-4
CASRPGITGELFF
TGTGCCAGCAGGCCAGGAATCACCGGGGAGCTGTTTTTT
>TRBJ2-5|.|TRBD2|TRBV29-1
CSVEGGPGTQYF
TGCAGCGTTGAGGGAGGGCCCGGGACCCAGTACTTC
>TRBJ2-5|.|.|TRBV19
CASSPQLGRGETQYF
TGTGCCAGTAGTCCTCAGCTAGGGCGGGGCGAGACCCAGTACTTC
>TRBJ1-5|.|.|TRBV19
CASKGQGYSNQPQHF
TGTGCCAGTAAGGGACAAGGGTATAGCAATCAGCCCCAGCATTTT
>TRBJ1-5|once|TRBD1|TRBV18
CASSPRDSRGQPQHF
TGTGCCAGCTCTCCACGGGACAGCCGGGGCCAGCCCCAGCATTTT
>TRBJ2-1|once|TRBD1|TRBV5-1
CASSLLSQGVKLRQRLLNNEQFF
TGCGCCAGCAGCTTGCTGAGCCAGGGGGTGAAACTCCGACAGCGACTATTAAACAATGAGCAGTTCTTC
>TRBJ2-3|.|TRBD1|TRBV24-1
CATKTGGADTQYF
TGTGCCACTAAGACAGGGGGCGCAGATACGCAGTATTTT
>TRBJ1-4|.|TRBD1|TRBV5-6
CASSYGTVNEKLFF
TGTGCCAGCAGCTACGGGACAGTTAATGAAAAACTGTTTTTT
>TRBJ2-7|.|.|TRBV21-1
CASSKRGRLAPYEQYF
TGTGCCAGCAGCAAAAGGGGTAGGTTAGCCCCCTACGAGCAGTACTTC
>TRBJ2-1|once|.|TRBV3-1/TRBV3-2
CASSQGSPGEQFF
TGTGCCAGCAGCCAAGGGAGCCCGGGTGAGCAGTTCTTC
>TRBJ1-4|.|TRBD1|TRBV5-4
CASSKTGGSNEKLFF
TGTGCCAGCAGCAAGACAGGGGGTTCAAATGAAAAACTGTTTTTT
>TRBJ1-2|.|.|TRBV10-1
CASSESSGPPYGYTF
TGCGCCAGCAGTGAGAGCAGCGGACCACCCTATGGCTACACCTTC
>TRBJ2-1|.|TRBD1|TRBV11-2
CASSLTPDRGVNEQFF
TGTGCCAGCAGCTTAACCCCTGACAGGGGGGTCAATGAGCAGTTCTTC
>TRBJ1-2|.|.|TRBV18
CASSPPRTAHYGYTF
TGTGCCAGCTCACCACCGAGGACTGCCCACTATGGCTACACCTTC
>TRBJ1-2|.|TRBD1|TRBV4-1
CASSHTGTDYGYTF
TGCGCCAGCAGCCATACAGGGACAGACTATGGCTACACCTTC
>TRBJ1-5|few|.|TRBV6-1
CASSVVASLGTGINTQPQHF
TGTGCCAGCAGTGTCGTTGCCTCCTTAGGGACTGGTATTAATACTCAGCCCCAGCATTTT
>TRBJ2-1|.|TRBD2|TRBV12-5
CASGLGAGDEQFF
TGTGCTAGTGGTTTGGGCGCGGGGGATGAGCAGTTCTTC
>TRBJ1-2|.|TRBD1|TRBV28
CASHRQGYGYTF
TGTGCCAGCCATAGACAGGGCTATGGCTACACCTTC
>TRBJ2-5|.|.|TRBV13
CATTRGTLLAEETQYF
TGTGCCACTACAAGGGGCACTCTACTCGCCGAAGAGACCCAGTACTTC
>TRBJ1-5|.|.|TRBV28
CASSPPGLMYSNQPQHF
TGTGCCAGCAGCCCCCCGGGGTTGATGTATAGCAATCAGCCCCAGCATTTT
>TRBJ2-7|.|TRBD1|TRBV19
CASSPTGVPYEQYF
TGTGCCAGTAGCCCCACAGGGGTCCCCTACGAGCAGTACTTC
>TRBJ1-5|.|TRBD1|TRBV6-4
CASSFGTGMGQPQHF
TGTGCCAGCAGTTTCGGGACAGGGATGGGTCAGCCCCAGCATTTT
>TRBJ2-7|.|.|TRBV18
CASSSDAGGISLF
TGTGCCAGCTCCTCCGACGCGGGTGGCATAAGTCTCTTC
>TRBJ1-2|.|.|TRBV7-9
CASSFGRGIYGYTF
TGTGCCAGCAGCTTCGGCAGGGGTATTTATGGCTACACCTTC
>TRBJ1-1|.|.|TRBV29-1
CSVDTRAGTEAFF
TGCAGCGTTGACACGCGGGCTGGCACTGAAGCTTTCTTT
>TRBJ2-1|.|.|TRBV10-1
CASRDERGGEQFF
TGCGCCAGCAGGGATGAGAGGGGAGGTGAGCAGTTCTTC
>TRBJ2-7|.|TRBD1|TRBV6-5
CASSYSRRTGSEQYF
TGTGCCAGCAGTTACTCGAGGCGGACAGGGAGCGAGCAGTACTTC
>TRBJ2-3|.|TRBD1|TRBV29-1
CSVVKGTGGSDTQYF
TGCAGCGTGGTGAAGGGGACAGGGGGTTCCGATACGCAGTATTTT
>TRBJ1-1|.|TRBD1|TRBV27
CASSIVGQGAVEAFF
TGTGCCAGCAGTATCGTGGGACAGGGGGCCGTTGAAGCTTTCTTT
>TRBJ1-2|.|.|TRBV2
CASTRGGRDPANYGYTF
TGTGCCAGCACTCGTGGGGGGAGGGACCCAGCTAACTATGGCTACACCTTC
>TRBJ1-2|.|TRBD1|TRBV5-8
CASSGTGGWGYTF
TGTGCCAGCAGCGGCACAGGGGGCTGGGGCTACACCTTC
>TRBJ1-2|.|.|TRBV9
CASSARQAYGYTF
TGTGCCAGCAGCGCCAGACAGGCTTATGGCTACACCTTC
>TRBJ2-7|.|.|TRBV6-5
CASRTIGAYEQYF
TGTGCCAGCAGAACGATAGGGGCCTACGAGCAGTACTTC
>TRBJ1-1|.|TRBD1|TRBV27
CASRGQGRGTEAFF
TGTGCCAGCAGGGGACAGGGTAGGGGGACTGAAGCTTTCTTT
>TRBJ2-3|.|TRBD2|TRBV6-5
CASSGLAQWTDTQYF
TGTGCCAGCAGCGGACTAGCGCAGTGGACAGATACGCAGTATTTT
>TRBJ1-1|few|TRBD1|TRBV6-2/TRBV6-3
CASSSAGTGGTEAFF
TGTGCCAGCAGTTCAGCCGGGACAGGGGGCACTGAAGCTTTCTTT
>TRBJ1-1|.|.|TRBV6-5
CASSWGGGFGTEAFF
TGTGCCAGCAGTTGGGGAGGGGGGTTTGGGACTGAAGCTTTCTTT
>TRBJ2-3|once|.|TRBV3-1/TRBV3-2
CASSQSSAFTDTQYF
TGTGCCAGCAGTCAATCTAGCGCCTTCACAGATACGCAGTATTTT
>TRBJ2-3|.|TRBD1|TRBV27
CASSLWDSPSTDTQYF
TGTGCCAGCAGTTTGTGGGACAGCCCTAGCACAGATACGCAGTATTTT
>TRBJ1-4|.|TRBD1|TRBV5-4
CASSSGTGGEKLFF
TGTGCCAGCAGCTCCGGGACAGGCGGGGAAAAACTGTTTTTT
>TRBJ1-2|.|.|TRBV18
CASSQAVGYYGYTF
TGTGCCAGCTCCCAAGCAGTGGGCTACTATGGCTACACCTTC
>TRBJ1-6|few|.|TRBV6-4
CASSADSGNSPLHF
TGTGCCAGCAGTGCGGACAGCGGTAATTCACCCCTCCACTTT
>TRBJ1-1|.|TRBD1|TRBV10-1
CASRPGTGTEAFF
TGCGCCAGCAGGCCCGGGACAGGCACTGAAGCTTTCTTT
>TRBJ1-2|.|TRBD1|TRBV2
CASNQGALSYGYTF
TGTGCCAGCAATCAGGGGGCGCTGAGCTATGGCTACACCTTC
>TRBJ2-3|.|.|TRBV11-1
CASSFPPRDPTDTQYF
TGTGCCAGCAGCTTCCCTCCGCGGGACCCCACAGATACGCAGTATTTT
>TRBJ2-5|.|.|TRBV5-1
CASRRYQETQYF
TGCGCCAGCAGGAGGTACCAAGAGACCCAGTACTTC
>TRBJ1-2|once|.|TRBV28
CASSGGLVRNYGYTF
TGTGCCAGCAGTGGGGGCCTGGTCCGTAACTATGGCTACACCTTC
>TRBJ1-2|.|.|TRBV6-5
CASTGERNYGYTF
TGTGCCAGTACAGGAGAACGAAATTATGGCTACACCTTC